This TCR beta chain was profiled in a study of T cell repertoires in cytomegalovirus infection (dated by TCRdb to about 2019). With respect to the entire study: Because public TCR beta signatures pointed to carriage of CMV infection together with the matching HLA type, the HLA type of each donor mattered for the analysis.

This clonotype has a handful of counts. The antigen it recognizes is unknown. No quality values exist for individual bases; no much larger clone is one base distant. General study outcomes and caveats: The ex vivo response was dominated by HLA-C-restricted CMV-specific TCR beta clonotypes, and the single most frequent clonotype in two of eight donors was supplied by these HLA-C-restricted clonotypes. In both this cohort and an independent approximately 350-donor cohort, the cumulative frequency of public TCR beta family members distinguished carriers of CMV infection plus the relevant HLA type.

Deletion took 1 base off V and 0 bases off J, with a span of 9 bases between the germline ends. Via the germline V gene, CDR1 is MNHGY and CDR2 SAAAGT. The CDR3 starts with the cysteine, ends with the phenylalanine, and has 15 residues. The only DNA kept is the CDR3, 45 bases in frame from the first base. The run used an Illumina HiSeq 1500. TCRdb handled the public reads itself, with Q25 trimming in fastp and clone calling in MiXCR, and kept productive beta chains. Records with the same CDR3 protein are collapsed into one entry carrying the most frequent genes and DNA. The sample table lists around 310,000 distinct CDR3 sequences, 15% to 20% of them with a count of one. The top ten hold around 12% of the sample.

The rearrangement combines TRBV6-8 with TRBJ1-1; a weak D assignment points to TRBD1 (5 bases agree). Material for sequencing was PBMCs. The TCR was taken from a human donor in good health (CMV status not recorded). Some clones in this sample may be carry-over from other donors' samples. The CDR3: CASSYWGRMNTEAFF. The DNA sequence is TGTGCCAGCAGTTACTGGGGACGGATGAACACTGAAGCTTTCTTT.